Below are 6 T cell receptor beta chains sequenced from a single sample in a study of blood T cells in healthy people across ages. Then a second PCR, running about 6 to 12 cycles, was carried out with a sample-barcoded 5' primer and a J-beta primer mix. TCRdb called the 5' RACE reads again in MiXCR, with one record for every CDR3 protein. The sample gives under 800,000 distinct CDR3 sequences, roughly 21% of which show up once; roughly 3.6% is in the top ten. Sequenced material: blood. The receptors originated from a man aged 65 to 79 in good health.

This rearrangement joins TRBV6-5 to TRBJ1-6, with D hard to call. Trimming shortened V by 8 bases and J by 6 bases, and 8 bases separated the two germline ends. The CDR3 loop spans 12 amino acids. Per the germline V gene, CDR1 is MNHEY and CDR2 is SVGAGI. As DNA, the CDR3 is TGTGCCAGCGGGCAGCTTAATTCACCCCTCCACTTT. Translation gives CASGQLNSPLHF.

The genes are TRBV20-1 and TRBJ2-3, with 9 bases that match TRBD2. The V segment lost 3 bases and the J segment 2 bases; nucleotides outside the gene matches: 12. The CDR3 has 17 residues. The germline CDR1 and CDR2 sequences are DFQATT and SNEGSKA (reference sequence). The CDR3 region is CSASRLAEERFTDTQYF. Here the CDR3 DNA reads TGCAGTGCTAGTCGACTAGCGGAGGAAAGGTTCACAGATACGCAGTATTTT.

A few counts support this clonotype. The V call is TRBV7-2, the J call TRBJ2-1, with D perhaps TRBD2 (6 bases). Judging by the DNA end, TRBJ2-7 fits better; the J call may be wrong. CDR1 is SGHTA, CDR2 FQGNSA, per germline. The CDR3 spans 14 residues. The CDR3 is CASSDHSGPYEQYF. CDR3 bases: TGTGCCAGCAGCGACCATAGCGGTCCCTACGAGCAGTACTTC.

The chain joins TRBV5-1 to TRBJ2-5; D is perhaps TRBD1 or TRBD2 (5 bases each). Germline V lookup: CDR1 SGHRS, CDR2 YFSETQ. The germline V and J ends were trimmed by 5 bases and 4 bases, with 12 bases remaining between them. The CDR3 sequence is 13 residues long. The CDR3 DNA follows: TGCGCCAGCAGATCGCTTGGGGGAGAGACCCAGTACTTC. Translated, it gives CASRSLGGETQYF.

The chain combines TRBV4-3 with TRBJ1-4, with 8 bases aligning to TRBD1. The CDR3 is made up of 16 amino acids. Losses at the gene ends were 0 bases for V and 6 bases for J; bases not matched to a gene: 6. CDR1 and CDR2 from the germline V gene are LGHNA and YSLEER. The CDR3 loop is CASSQEGQGAYEKLFF. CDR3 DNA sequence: TGCGCCAGCAGCCAAGAGGGCCAGGGGGCGTATGAAAAACTGTTTTTT.

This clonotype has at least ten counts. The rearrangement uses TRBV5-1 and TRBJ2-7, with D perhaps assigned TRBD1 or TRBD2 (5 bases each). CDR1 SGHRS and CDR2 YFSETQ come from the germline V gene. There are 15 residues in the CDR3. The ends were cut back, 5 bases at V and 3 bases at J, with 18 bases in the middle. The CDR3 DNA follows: TGCGCCAGCAGGCGGAACCGGGACGGCTACTACGAGCAGTACTTC. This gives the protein CASRRNRDGYYEQYF.